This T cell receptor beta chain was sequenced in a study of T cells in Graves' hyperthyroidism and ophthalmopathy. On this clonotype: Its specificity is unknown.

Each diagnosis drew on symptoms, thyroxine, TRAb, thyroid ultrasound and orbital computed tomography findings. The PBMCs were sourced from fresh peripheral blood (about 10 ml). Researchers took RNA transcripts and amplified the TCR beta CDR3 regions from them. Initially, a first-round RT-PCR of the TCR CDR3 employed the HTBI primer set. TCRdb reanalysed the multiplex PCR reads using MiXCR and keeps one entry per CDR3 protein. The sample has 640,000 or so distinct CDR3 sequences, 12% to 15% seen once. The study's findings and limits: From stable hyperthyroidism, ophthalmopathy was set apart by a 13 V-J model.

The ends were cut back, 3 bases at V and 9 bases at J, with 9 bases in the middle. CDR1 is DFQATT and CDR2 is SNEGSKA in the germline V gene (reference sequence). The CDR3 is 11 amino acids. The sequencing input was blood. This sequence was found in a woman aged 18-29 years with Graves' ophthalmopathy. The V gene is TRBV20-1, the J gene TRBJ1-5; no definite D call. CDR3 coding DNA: TGCAGTGCTAGGTTAGAGGGGCCCCAGCATTTT. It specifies CSARLEGPQHF.